The 26 T cell receptor beta chains below all came from one sample that was sequenced in a study of T cell changes during pregnancy in multiple sclerosis. Libraries were prepared by immunoSEQ multiplex PCR; TCRdb keeps only in-frame clonotypes and omits some of them. The table has around 36,000 clones, 80% to 95% seen once; the top ten hold under 15%. The material was CD8+ T cells from peripheral blood mononuclear cells, obtained in the first trimester of pregnancy. The receptors come from a female donor with multiple sclerosis, enrolled in a pregnancy study.

The chain has TRBV6-1 and TRBJ1-5; the D is unclear. This CDR3 has 15 amino acids. Deletions cut 6 bases from V and 6 bases from J, with 18 bases between. Per germline, CDR1 MNHNS and CDR2 SASEGT. The CDR3 nucleotides read TGTGCCAGCAGCCTGGATGGAGAGTACGGTCAGCCCCAGCATTTT. This translates into CASSLDGEYGQPQHF.

This clone was observed once. The chain is built from TRBV10-2 and TRBJ2-5, with D unclear. V lost 8 bases and J 7 bases, leaving 8 bases between the germline ends. The CDR3 runs 10 residues. Germline CDR1 and CDR2: WSHSY and SAAADI. The CDR3 region is CASSSGTQYF. The CDR3 DNA sequence: TGCGCCAGCTCATCCGGGACCCAGTACTTC.

This chain connects TRBV6-5 to TRBJ1-2; 7 bases line up with TRBD1. From germline, CDR1 is MNHEY and CDR2 SVGAGI. V was pared by 0 bases and J by 8 bases, with 9 bases of the junction left unmatched. The CDR3 contains 15 residues. This CDR3 reads CASSYSQGQAVGYTF. CDR3 DNA sequence: TGTGCCAGCAGTTACTCCCAAGGACAGGCCGTAGGCTACACCTTC.

This sequence joins TRBV5-1 and TRBJ1-2, with D possibly being TRBD1 (6 bases). Germline values: CDR1 SGHRS, CDR2 YFSETQ. V lost 0 bases and J lost 2, with 11 bases in between. CDR3 length: 15 residues. This CDR3 reads CASSLEQGTNYGYTF. As DNA, the CDR3 is TGCGCCAGCAGCTTGGAGCAGGGGACGAACTATGGCTACACCTTC.

The DNA for the CDR3 is TGCGCCAGCAGCCATTGGGGGGGGGCCGGAGAGACCCAGTACTTC. It codes for CASSHWGGAGETQYF. The V gene is TRBV5-1, the J gene TRBJ2-5, with D maybe TRBD2 (7 bases). Germline V gives CDR1 SGHRS, CDR2 YFSETQ. The CDR3 has 15 residues. V was trimmed by 4 bases and J by 4 bases, leaving 17 bases between them.

This sequence joins TRBV5-1 and TRBJ2-3, with 8 bases matching TRBD2. From germline, CDR1 is SGHRS and CDR2 YFSETQ. Losses at the gene ends were 8 bases for V and 1 base for J; bases not matched to a gene: 6. CDR3 length: 14 amino acids. DNA for the CDR3: TGCGCCAGTTCACTAGCGGCGGGCACAGATACGCAGTATTTT. As protein: CASSLAAGTDTQYF.

This clone has only one observation. This chain joins TRBV15 and TRBJ2-3, with D possibly being TRBD1 (6 bases). The CDR3 contains 17 residues. CDR1 LNHNV and CDR2 YYDKDF come from the germline V gene (reference sequence). V was pared by 3 bases and J by 3 bases, with 19 bases between. The CDR3 here is CATSSVSDSGGTDTQYF. The CDR3 DNA follows: TGTGCCACCAGCAGCGTTTCGGACAGCGGAGGTACAGATACGCAGTATTTT.

V gene TRBV5-4 combines with J gene TRBJ1-6; the match to TRBD1 covers 11 bases. Trimming took 4 bases from V and 10 from J; bases not matched to a gene: 7. CDR1 and CDR2 (germline): SGHNT, YYREEE (reference sequence). This CDR3 is built from 15 residues. CDR3 DNA: TGTGCCAGCAGCCTCGGACAGGGGGCTTACTCACCCCTCCACTTT. The encoded protein is CASSLGQGAYSPLHF.

The chain uses TRBV15 and TRBJ1-4; D is possibly TRBD1 (6 bases). The V gene lost 3 bases and the J gene lost 7 bases, with 15 bases spanning the gap. The germline gives CDR1 LNHNV, CDR2 YYDKDF (reference sequence). There are 15 residues in the CDR3. CDR3 in amino acids: CATSSNREGGEKLFF. CDR3 nucleotides: TGTGCCACCAGCAGTAACAGGGAAGGGGGTGAAAAACTGTTTTTT.

This rearrangement joins TRBV2 to TRBJ2-7; 7 bases are shared with TRBD2. Germline loops: CDR1 SNHLY, CDR2 FYNNEI. The CDR3 consists of 12 residues. The V segment lost 2 bases and the J segment 10 bases; nucleotides outside the gene matches: 5. The CDR3 protein is CASSERGGGQYF. The CDR3 nucleotides are TGTGCCAGCAGTGAACGTGGGGGGGGACAGTACTTC.

V gene TRBV29-1 combines with J gene TRBJ2-2; 8 bases are a match to TRBD1. CDR1 SQVTM and CDR2 ANQGSEA come from the germline V gene. CDR3 length: 13 amino acids. The V and J ends lost 7 bases and 3 bases, in that order; junction bases with no gene match: 4. The CDR3: CSGGQGDTGELFF. CDR3 nucleotides: TGCAGCGGCGGACAGGGCGACACCGGGGAGCTGTTTTTT.

This chain uses TRBV19 with TRBJ1-3, with 7 bases identical to TRBD1. With V trimmed by 7 bases and J by 1 base, 4 bases remained unmatched. Germline CDR1 reads LNHDA; CDR2 reads SQIVND (reference sequence). The CDR3 has 14 amino acids. CDR3 sequence reads: CASTPTGSGNTIYF. The CDR3 coding sequence is TGTGCCAGTACTCCGACAGGGTCTGGAAACACCATATATTTT.

This chain uses TRBV7-9 with TRBJ1-4; TRBD1 agrees at 7 bases. V was pared by 3 bases and J by 8 bases, with 12 bases of the junction left unmatched. The CDR3 consists of 16 residues. Germline V gene sequence: CDR1 SEHNR, CDR2 FQNEAQ (reference sequence). The CDR3 DNA reads TGTGCCAGCAGCTTCCCCCCGACAGGGATGGGGGAAAAACTGTTTTTT. Its protein is CASSFPPTGMGEKLFF.

The chain recombines TRBV6-5 with TRBJ1-2, with D hard to call. With 2 bases removed from V and 8 bases from J, the gap between germline ends came to 9 bases. Germline assignment: CDR1 MNHEY and CDR2 SVGAGI. CDR3 length equals 12 residues. This CDR3 is CASSYEGGGYTF. The CDR3 DNA reads TGTGCCAGCAGTTACGAGGGCGGGGGCTACACCTTC.

This chain joins TRBV2 and TRBJ2-1, with TRBD1 identical over 11 bases. Unmatched junction bases numbered 7, after V lost 2 bases and J lost 7 bases. CDR1 SNHLY and CDR2 FYNNEI come from the germline V gene. The CDR3 covers 16 residues. The CDR3 DNA follows: TGTGCCAGCAGTGAACTGGGGACAGGGGGACTTAATGAGCAGTTCTTC. This sequence encodes CASSELGTGGLNEQFF.

DNA of the CDR3: TGCGCCAGCAGCCATAGACAGGGTGGCTACACCTTC. It yields the protein CASSHRQGGYTF. The genes are TRBV4-1 and TRBJ1-2; 7 nucleotides match TRBD1. This CDR3 region has 12 residues. Germline CDR1 is MGHRA and CDR2 is YSYEKL. V lost 3 bases to trimming and J lost 7 bases; unmatched junction nucleotides: 2.

V is TRBV5-1 and J is TRBJ2-1; D unresolved. The CDR3 loop spans 15 amino acids. V was clipped by 4 bases and J by 2 bases, with 13 bases between them. CDR1 SGHRS and CDR2 YFSETQ come from the germline V gene. The CDR3 is CASSPDSSPYNEQFF. For the CDR3, the DNA is TGCGCCAGCAGCCCCGACTCCAGCCCCTACAATGAGCAGTTCTTC.

The J gene is TRBJ1-1, the V gene TRBV19; no reliable D call. V lost 3 bases and J 4 bases, leaving 18 bases between the germline ends. The length of the CDR3 is 16 residues. From germline, CDR1 is LNHDA and CDR2 SQIVND (reference sequence). The CDR3 DNA follows: TGTGCCAGTAGTATGCGGGATTTCGGGAGGACCACTGAAGCTTTCTTT. Protein: CASSMRDFGRTTEAFF.

This clone has a handful of counts. This sequence joins TRBV2 and TRBJ2-2, with 8 bases identical to TRBD2. Trimming took 7 bases from V and 0 from J; bases not matched to a gene: 7. Germline V gene data show CDR1 as SNHLY and CDR2 as FYNNEI. The CDR3 loop spans 16 amino acids. The CDR3 coding sequence is TGTGCCAGCACCTCCCCCGGGGGGGCGAACACCGGGGAGCTGTTTTTT. This gives the protein CASTSPGGANTGELFF. Full variable domain (rest looked up from reference TRBV2 and TRBJ2-2): EPEVTQTPSHQVTQMGQEVILRCVPISNHLYFYWYRQILGQKVEFLVSFYNNEISEKSEIFDDQFSVERPDGSNFTLKIRSTKLEDSAMYFCASTSPGGANTGELFFGEGSRLTVL.

This clone was picked up a small number of times. The chain couples TRBV7-6 to TRBJ1-5; D remains unclear. Trimming cost V 5 bases and J 0 bases, with 5 bases left between them. The germline V gene encodes CDR1 SGHVS and CDR2 FNYEAQ. The CDR3 totals 13 residues. The CDR3 nucleotides read TGTGCCAGCAGCCAACATAGCAATCAGCCCCAGCATTTT. Encoded protein: CASSQHSNQPQHF.

This rearrangement joins TRBV11-2 to TRBJ2-1; 12 bases are shared with TRBD2. The CDR3 runs 16 residues. CDR1 and CDR2 (germline): SGHAT, FQNNGV. The J segment lost 6 bases and the V segment lost 6 bases, leaving 9 bases of the junction unmatched. Here the CDR3 DNA reads TGTGCCAGCAGGTCCCTAGCGGGGGGGCCTGGCAATGAGCAGTTCTTC. It codes for CASRSLAGGPGNEQFF.

The CDR3 reads CAISEGGVGEQYF. CDR3 DNA sequence: TGTGCCATCAGTGAGGGGGGGGTAGGCGAGCAGTACTTC. This chain connects TRBV10-3 to TRBJ2-7, with TRBD2 identical over 7 bases. The germline V gene has CDR1 ENHRY and CDR2 SYGVKD. J lost 6 bases, V lost 2 bases, and 4 bases had no gene match. This CDR3 is 13 amino acids long.

This clone was counted a single time. This chain joins TRBV4-1 and TRBJ1-2; D not certain. The germline V gene has CDR1 MGHRA and CDR2 YSYEKL. This CDR3 region has 14 residues. Trimming shortened V by 1 base and J by 6 bases, and 12 bases separated the two germline ends. DNA of the CDR3: TGCGCCAGCAGCCAAGTTGCAGGTTCGGATGGCTACACCTTC. Translating it yields CASSQVAGSDGYTF.

The chain is built from TRBV5-1 and TRBJ1-1; no reliable D call. Germline V CDR1 and CDR2: SGHRS, YFSETQ. The V end lost 3 bases, the J end lost 4 bases, and 13 bases lay between the germline ends. The CDR3 is 14 residues long. The CDR3 bases are TGCGCCAGCAGCTGGGCCCAAGGTGCCACTGAAGCTTTCTTT. It codes for CASSWAQGATEAFF.

The chain carries TRBV6-1 and TRBJ2-7; 7 bases match TRBD1. The CDR3 covers 15 residues. Unmatched junction bases numbered 5, after V lost 2 bases and J lost 1 base. Germline V CDR1 and CDR2: MNHNS, SASEGT. The CDR3 coding sequence is TGTGCCAGCAGTGAAACAGGGGAAGGGTCCTACGAGCAGTACTTC. This sequence encodes CASSETGEGSYEQYF.

The rearrangement links TRBV7-6 to TRBJ1-6, with 9 bases matching TRBD1. The trim removed 1 base at V and 8 bases at J, leaving 6 bases unmatched. The CDR3 has 16 residues. Germline CDR1 and CDR2: SGHVS and FNYEAQ. The CDR3 protein is CASSLVAGQGYSPLHF. In nucleotides, the CDR3 is TGTGCCAGCAGCTTAGTGGCGGGACAGGGTTATTCACCCCTCCACTTT.